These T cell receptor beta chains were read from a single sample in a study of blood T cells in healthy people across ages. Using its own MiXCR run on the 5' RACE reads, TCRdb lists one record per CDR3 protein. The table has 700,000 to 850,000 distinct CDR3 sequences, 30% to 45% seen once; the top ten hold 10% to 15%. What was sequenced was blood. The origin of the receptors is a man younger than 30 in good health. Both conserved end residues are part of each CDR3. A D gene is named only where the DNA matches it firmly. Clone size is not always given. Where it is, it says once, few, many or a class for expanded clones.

CDR3aa: CSAPSSTSSYNEQFF; CDR3nt: TGCAGTGCTCCTTCTAGTACCAGCTCCTACAATGAGCAGTTCTTC; len: 15; j_gene: TRBJ2-1; v_gene: TRBV20-1; abundance: NA; d_gene: NA
CDR3aa: CASSSGETNEKLFF; CDR3nt: TGTGCCAGCAGCTCGGGTGAAACTAATGAAAAACTGTTTTTT; len: 14; j_gene: TRBJ1-4; v_gene: TRBV7-9; abundance: NA; d_gene: NA
CDR3aa: CASTSDAYEQFF; CDR3nt: TGTGCCAGCACCTCGGACGCCTATGAGCAGTTCTTC; len: 12; j_gene: TRBJ2-1; v_gene: TRBV6-6; abundance: few; d_gene: NA
CDR3aa: CSARGTGVPYNSPLHF; CDR3nt: TGCAGTGCTAGGGGAACAGGGGTGCCCTATAATTCACCCCTCCACTTT; len: 16; j_gene: TRBJ1-6; v_gene: TRBV20-1; abundance: NA; d_gene: TRBD1
CDR3aa: CASSLVGQTYSGANVLTF; CDR3nt: TGTGCCAGCAGCCTAGTCGGACAGACATACTCTGGGGCCAACGTCCTGACTTTC; len: 18; j_gene: TRBJ2-6; v_gene: TRBV2; abundance: NA; d_gene: NA
CDR3aa: CASSFARSGNEQFF; CDR3nt: TGTGCCAGCAGTTTCGCGCGGTCCGGGAATGAGCAGTTCTTC; len: 14; j_gene: TRBJ2-1; v_gene: TRBV6-2/TRBV6-3; abundance: few; d_gene: NA
CDR3aa: CSARGRGARNEYEQYF; CDR3nt: TGCAGTGCTAGAGGAAGGGGGGCACGCAATGAGTACGAGCAGTACTTC; len: 16; j_gene: TRBJ2-7; v_gene: TRBV20-1; abundance: few; d_gene: NA
CDR3aa: CASSPLGQGKADTQYF; CDR3nt: TGCGCCAGCAGCCCTCTCGGACAGGGGAAGGCAGATACGCAGTATTTT; len: 16; j_gene: TRBJ2-3; v_gene: TRBV4-1; abundance: NA; d_gene: TRBD1
CDR3aa: CASSPTAGSNQPQHF; CDR3nt: TGTGCCAGCAGCCCGACAGCAGGTTCCAATCAGCCCCAGCATTTT; len: 15; j_gene: TRBJ1-5; v_gene: TRBV12-3/TRBV12-4; abundance: few; d_gene: NA
CDR3aa: CASSVEKGLSGGYTF; CDR3nt: TGTGCCAGCAGTGTAGAAAAGGGACTTTCAGGTGGCTACACCTTC; len: 15; j_gene: TRBJ1-2; v_gene: TRBV2; abundance: few; d_gene: NA
CDR3aa: CASSFSHDTEAFF; CDR3nt: TGCGCCAGCAGCTTCTCCCATGACACTGAAGCTTTCTTT; len: 13; j_gene: TRBJ1-1; v_gene: TRBV5-1; abundance: few; d_gene: NA
CDR3aa: CASSHPPGVLMAFF; CDR3nt: TGTGCCAGCAGCCACCCCCCAGGGGTTCTAATGGCTTTCTTT; len: 14; j_gene: TRBJ1-1; v_gene: TRBV7-9; abundance: NA; d_gene: NA
CDR3aa: CATSREVLNTEAFF; CDR3nt: TGTGCCACCAGCAGAGAGGTTCTGAACACTGAAGCTTTCTTT; len: 14; j_gene: TRBJ1-1; v_gene: TRBV15; abundance: few; d_gene: NA
CDR3aa: CASTESENEQFF; CDR3nt: TGTGCCAGCACCGAATCTGAAAATGAGCAGTTCTTC; len: 12; j_gene: TRBJ2-1; v_gene: TRBV12-3/TRBV12-4; abundance: once; d_gene: NA
CDR3aa: CASSQSGDQPQHF; CDR3nt: TGTGCCAGCAGCCAAAGTGGAGATCAGCCCCAGCATTTT; len: 13; j_gene: TRBJ1-5; v_gene: TRBV14; abundance: NA; d_gene: NA
CDR3aa: CASRRHVSEAFF; CDR3nt: TGTGCCAGCAGAAGACACGTCTCTGAAGCTTTCTTT; len: 12; j_gene: TRBJ1-1; v_gene: TRBV12-3/TRBV12-4; abundance: NA; d_gene: NA
CDR3aa: CASSSLDTIDRYFYNEQFF; CDR3nt: TGTGCCAGCAGTTCCCTTGATACTATAGACAGATATTTCTACAATGAGCAGTTCTTC; len: 19; j_gene: TRBJ2-1; v_gene: TRBV6-5; abundance: NA; d_gene: NA
CDR3aa: CASSLASGKSSYNSPLHF; CDR3nt: TGTGCCAGCAGCTTGGCCTCCGGAAAGAGCTCCTATAATTCACCCCTCCACTTT; len: 18; j_gene: TRBJ1-6; v_gene: TRBV5-4; abundance: NA; d_gene: NA
CDR3aa: CASSSRAGGPTDTQYF; CDR3nt: TGTGCCAGCAGCTCTAGAGCGGGGGGACCCACAGATACGCAGTATTTT; len: 16; j_gene: TRBJ2-3; v_gene: TRBV9; abundance: many; d_gene: TRBD2
CDR3aa: CASSFFGGGTEAFF; CDR3nt: TGTGCCAGCAGCTTCTTCGGGGGAGGGACTGAAGCTTTCTTT; len: 14; j_gene: TRBJ1-1; v_gene: TRBV5-4; abundance: NA; d_gene: NA
CDR3aa: CASSVDSGRTYSGANVLTF; CDR3nt: TGTGCCAGCAGCGTAGATAGCGGCAGGACGTACTCTGGGGCCAACGTCCTGACTTTC; len: 19; j_gene: TRBJ2-6; v_gene: TRBV9; abundance: NA; d_gene: NA
CDR3aa: CASSLTSSQGEQFF; CDR3nt: TGTGCCAGCAGCTTAACCTCTAGCCAGGGTGAGCAGTTCTTC; len: 14; j_gene: TRBJ2-1; v_gene: TRBV7-2; abundance: NA; d_gene: NA
CDR3aa: CASSTATGELFF; CDR3nt: TGTGCCAGCAGTACAGCGACCGGGGAGCTGTTTTTT; len: 12; j_gene: TRBJ2-2; v_gene: TRBV12-3/TRBV12-4; abundance: NA; d_gene: NA
CDR3aa: CATSREQGPYGYTF; CDR3nt: TGTGCCACCAGCAGAGAGCAGGGTCCCTATGGCTACACCTTC; len: 14; j_gene: TRBJ1-2; v_gene: TRBV15; abundance: NA; d_gene: NA
CDR3aa: CASSPLAGKYNEQFF; CDR3nt: TGTGCCAGCAGCCCACTAGCGGGGAAATACAATGAGCAGTTCTTC; len: 15; j_gene: TRBJ2-1; v_gene: TRBV3-1; abundance: few; d_gene: TRBD2
CDR3aa: CSVEVAGGLSEQFF; CDR3nt: TGCAGCGTTGAAGTTGCGGGGGGCCTAAGTGAGCAGTTCTTC; len: 14; j_gene: TRBJ2-1; v_gene: TRBV29-1; abundance: few; d_gene: TRBD2
CDR3aa: CASSHWRGDTQYF; CDR3nt: TGTGCCAGCAGCCACTGGAGGGGAGATACGCAGTATTTT; len: 13; j_gene: TRBJ2-3; v_gene: TRBV14; abundance: NA; d_gene: NA
CDR3aa: CSAKASGRETQYF; CDR3nt: TGCAGTGCTAAGGCGAGCGGCCGAGAGACCCAGTACTTC; len: 13; j_gene: TRBJ2-5; v_gene: TRBV20-1; abundance: many; d_gene: NA
CDR3aa: CAISNEGGRNTEAFF; CDR3nt: TGTGCCATCAGCAACGAGGGGGGCCGGAACACTGAAGCTTTCTTT; len: 15; j_gene: TRBJ1-1; v_gene: TRBV10-3; abundance: few; d_gene: NA
CDR3aa: CASSPGPLMGSPLHF; CDR3nt: TGTGCCAGCAGCCCGGGGCCTTTGATGGGTTCACCCCTCCACTTT; len: 15; j_gene: TRBJ1-6; v_gene: TRBV14; abundance: few; d_gene: NA
CDR3aa: CASSLNRISNYGYTF; CDR3nt: TGTGCCAGCAGCTTAAACAGGATTTCTAACTATGGCTACACCTTC; len: 15; j_gene: TRBJ1-2; v_gene: TRBV7-3; abundance: NA; d_gene: NA
CDR3aa: CAVSGDRDNSPLHF; CDR3nt: TGTGCCGTCAGTGGAGACAGGGATAATTCACCCCTCCACTTT; len: 14; j_gene: TRBJ1-6; v_gene: TRBV10-3; abundance: once; d_gene: TRBD1
CDR3aa: CASSLDQGGFEQFF; CDR3nt: TGTGCCAGCAGCTTAGACCAGGGAGGGTTTGAGCAGTTCTTC; len: 14; j_gene: TRBJ2-1; v_gene: TRBV11-1; abundance: NA; d_gene: TRBD2
CDR3aa: CASSRRGQGHGYTF; CDR3nt: TGTGCCAGCAGTCGCCGCGGACAGGGCCATGGCTACACCTTC; len: 14; j_gene: TRBJ1-2; v_gene: TRBV13; abundance: NA; d_gene: TRBD1
CDR3aa: CASSHLLGNQPQHF; CDR3nt: TGTGCCAGCAGTCATTTGCTGGGCAATCAGCCCCAGCATTTT; len: 14; j_gene: TRBJ1-5; v_gene: TRBV12-3/TRBV12-4; abundance: NA; d_gene: NA
CDR3aa: CASSYSPPSGICNEQFF; CDR3nt: TGTGCCAGCAGTTACTCGCCTCCTAGCGGGATTTGCAATGAGCAGTTCTTC; len: 17; j_gene: TRBJ2-1; v_gene: TRBV6-2/TRBV6-3; abundance: NA; d_gene: TRBD2
CDR3aa: CASSVDGSTSRYTQYF; CDR3nt: TGTGCCAGCAGCGTAGATGGCAGCACCAGCAGATATACGCAGTATTTT; len: 16; j_gene: TRBJ2-3; v_gene: TRBV9; abundance: NA; d_gene: NA
CDR3aa: CATSGEQGKTGELFF; CDR3nt: TGTGCCACCAGTGGAGAACAGGGAAAAACCGGGGAGCTGTTTTTT; len: 15; j_gene: TRBJ2-2; v_gene: TRBV24-1; abundance: few; d_gene: NA
CDR3aa: CSARQGLRTEAFF; CDR3nt: TGCAGTGCTAGACAAGGTTTGAGGACTGAAGCTTTCTTT; len: 13; j_gene: TRBJ1-1; v_gene: TRBV20-1; abundance: NA; d_gene: NA
CDR3aa: CASSPKIGTVGYGYTF; CDR3nt: TGTGCCAGCAGCCCAAAAATCGGGACAGTAGGCTATGGCTACACCTTC; len: 16; j_gene: TRBJ1-2; v_gene: TRBV4-2; abundance: few; d_gene: TRBD1
CDR3aa: CSAPGTPSTDTQYF; CDR3nt: TGCAGTGCACCCGGGACCCCTAGCACAGATACGCAGTATTTT; len: 14; j_gene: TRBJ2-3; v_gene: TRBV20-1; abundance: many; d_gene: NA
CDR3aa: CASSAPTSGITSITDTQYF; CDR3nt: TGTGCCAGCAGCGCCCCAACTAGCGGGATTACATCGATCACAGATACGCAGTATTTT; len: 19; j_gene: TRBJ2-3; v_gene: TRBV9; abundance: NA; d_gene: TRBD2
CDR3aa: CSVSGQGYGYTF; CDR3nt: TGCAGCGTCTCCGGACAGGGCTATGGCTACACCTTC; len: 12; j_gene: TRBJ1-2; v_gene: TRBV29-1; abundance: many; d_gene: TRBD1
CDR3aa: CASTDPARDRDTEAFF; CDR3nt: TGTGCCAGCACCGACCCCGCCCGGGACAGGGATACTGAAGCTTTCTTT; len: 16; j_gene: TRBJ1-1; v_gene: TRBV7-9; abundance: once; d_gene: TRBD1
CDR3aa: CASSQEKGTGDYEQYF; CDR3nt: TGCGCCAGCAGCCAAGAGAAAGGGACAGGTGACTACGAGCAGTACTTC; len: 16; j_gene: TRBJ2-7; v_gene: TRBV4-1; abundance: many; d_gene: TRBD1
CDR3aa: CASGQGKYNEQFF; CDR3nt: TGTGCCAGCGGACAGGGAAAGTACAATGAGCAGTTCTTC; len: 13; j_gene: TRBJ2-1; v_gene: TRBV2; abundance: few; d_gene: TRBD1
CDR3aa: CASSVGQENQPQHF; CDR3nt: TGTGCCAGCAGCGTAGGGCAGGAAAATCAGCCCCAGCATTTT; len: 14; j_gene: TRBJ1-5; v_gene: TRBV7-9; abundance: NA; d_gene: NA
CDR3aa: CASIMDRANTEAFF; CDR3nt: TGTGCCAGCATCATGGACAGGGCGAACACTGAAGCTTTCTTT; len: 14; j_gene: TRBJ1-1; v_gene: TRBV7-2; abundance: NA; d_gene: TRBD1
CDR3aa: CASSQVGRRETQYF; CDR3nt: TGTGCCAGCAGCCAAGTTGGTCGACGGGAGACCCAGTACTTC; len: 14; j_gene: TRBJ2-5; v_gene: TRBV14; abundance: NA; d_gene: NA
CDR3aa: CSARGPTKKQYF; CDR3nt: TGCAGTGCTAGGGGACCTACAAAAAAGCAGTACTTC; len: 12; j_gene: TRBJ2-7; v_gene: TRBV20-1; abundance: NA; d_gene: NA
CDR3aa: CASSLGVGGQPQHF; CDR3nt: TGTGCCAGCAGTTTAGGAGTAGGCGGTCAGCCCCAGCATTTT; len: 14; j_gene: TRBJ1-5; v_gene: TRBV12-3/TRBV12-4; abundance: few; d_gene: NA
CDR3aa: CATSRDRGVYQPQHF; CDR3nt: TGTGCCACCAGCAGAGATCGCGGAGTCTATCAGCCCCAGCATTTT; len: 15; j_gene: TRBJ1-5; v_gene: TRBV15; abundance: few; d_gene: NA